The 30 T cell receptor beta chains in this list originate from one sample, sequenced in a study of regulatory T cells in long-lasting Graves disease. Time point reported: persistent/refractory GD, antithyroid drugs over 5 years with positive TRAb. Preparation of the TCR library used RNA extracted from PBMCs. CDR3-region Arm-PCR and iRepertoire HTBI primers produced the TCR beta libraries. TCRdb analysed the multiplex PCR reads with MiXCR anew, one entry per CDR3 protein. Of 700,000 or so distinct CDR3 sequences listed, about 32% were seen once; the top ten hold around 40%. The sample consisted of peripheral blood mononuclear cells (PBMCs), taken when the disease was refractory, from a patient treated with antithyroid drugs. These receptors all come from a female donor with Graves disease.

This rearrangement joins TRBV20-1 to TRBJ1-2; maybe TRBD1 (5 bases). The CDR3 loop spans 15 amino acids. Trimming removed 0 bases from V and 5 bases from J, with 16 bases in between. CDR1 is DFQATT and CDR2 is SNEGSKA in the germline V gene (reference sequence). CDR3 coding DNA: TGCAGTGCTAGAGATCCGGCCAGGGTGGGGTATGGCTACACCTTC. Its protein product is CSARDPARVGYGYTF.

This clonotype was detected only a few times. CDR3 residues: CASSSTFRDTQYF. In nucleotides, the CDR3 is TGTGCCAGCAGCTCAACTTTCCGGGATACGCAGTATTTT. The rearrangement links TRBV11-2 to TRBJ2-3; no reliable D call. In germline, CDR1 is SGHAT, CDR2 FQNNGV. This CDR3 has 13 residues. V was trimmed by 4 bases and J by 6 bases, leaving 11 bases between them.

V usage is TRBV12-3 or TRBV12-4 and J usage is TRBJ1-2, with 7 positions matching TRBD1. CDR3 length: 15 residues. V shed 6 bases and J 4 bases; nucleotides not matched to a gene: 11. The CDR3 here is CASSPTGQASYGYTF. The CDR3 nucleotides are TGTGCCAGCAGCCCAACTGGACAGGCGAGCTATGGCTACACCTTC.

The chain employs TRBV11-3 and TRBJ2-7, with D possibly called TRBD1 or TRBD2 (6 bases each). Germline V gene lookup returns CDR1 SGHNT and CDR2 YENEEA. There are 13 residues in the CDR3. Trimming pared 5 bases from V and 8 bases from J, leaving 16 bases between. CDR3 protein: CASSPRGPGKQYF. CDR3 coding DNA: TGTGCCAGCAGCCCCCGGGGGCCGGGCAAGCAGTACTTC.

This clonotype was observed a handful of times. The rearrangement links TRBV12-3 or TRBV12-4 to TRBJ1-1; D is uncertain. V was pared by 7 bases and J by 2 bases, with 11 bases between. This CDR3 has 13 amino acids. The CDR3, as DNA: TGTGCCAGCATTCTCGACGGAAACACTGAAGCTTTCTTT. This gives the protein CASILDGNTEAFF.

This clonotype was seen only once. The gene calls are TRBV5-1 and TRBJ1-4; 9 bases match TRBD1. There are 16 residues in the CDR3. The V and J ends lost 3 bases and 0 bases, in that order; junction bases with no gene match: 3. The germline V gene has CDR1 SGHRS and CDR2 YFSETQ. The CDR3 protein is CASSWDRVATNEKLFF. In DNA form, the CDR3 reads TGCGCCAGCAGCTGGGACAGGGTTGCAACTAATGAAAAACTGTTTTTT.

This clonotype was counted between two and nine times. The gene calls are TRBV5-1 and TRBJ1-4; TRBD1 agrees at 8 bases. The trim removed 0 bases at V and 6 bases at J, leaving 7 bases unmatched. This CDR3 has 16 amino acids. Germline V gene data show CDR1 as SGHRS and CDR2 as YFSETQ. CDR3 loop: CASSLAPQGQDEKLFF. The CDR3 DNA reads TGCGCCAGCAGCTTGGCGCCACAGGGACAGGATGAAAAACTGTTTTTT.

V usage is TRBV7-9 and J usage is TRBJ2-7, with a tentative D call TRBD1 (6 bases). Per germline, CDR1 SEHNR and CDR2 FQNEAQ (reference sequence). V gave up 3 bases and J gave up 6 bases, with 12 bases separating them. This CDR3 is 13 amino acids long. The CDR3 DNA reads as TGTGCCAGCAGCTTTAACAGGGCGGGCGAGCAGTACTTC. Translation gives CASSFNRAGEQYF. Full variable domain (outside the CDR3, taken from reference TRBV7-9 and TRBJ2-7): DTGVSQNPRHKITKRGQNVTFRCDPISEHNRLYWYRQTLGQGPEFLTYFQNEAQLEKSRLLSDRFSAERPKGSFSTLEIQRTEQGDSAMYLCASSFNRAGEQYFGPGTRLTVT.

The CDR3 sequence is CATSILLGVSEAFF. DNA for the CDR3: TGTGCCACCAGCATACTTCTAGGGGTATCCGAAGCTTTCTTT. This chain joins TRBV15 and TRBJ1-1, with D perhaps matching TRBD1 (5 bases). The CDR3 extends over 14 amino acids. In germline, CDR1 is LNHNV, CDR2 YYDKDF (reference sequence). V shed 4 bases and J shed 8 bases, with 17 bases lying between them.

The V call is TRBV20-1, the J call TRBJ1-1; TRBD1 aligns across 7 bases. Germline V gene sequence: CDR1 DFQATT, CDR2 SNEGSKA (reference sequence). V trimming: 5 bases; J trimming: 4 bases; junction bases outside the gene matches: 4. The CDR3 is made up of 12 amino acids. CDR3 sequence reads: CSAVAGGTEAFF. As DNA, the CDR3 is TGCAGTGCTGTAGCAGGGGGCACTGAAGCTTTCTTT.

This clonotype showed up many times. The J gene is TRBJ1-1, the V gene TRBV7-9, with D unresolved. CDR1 SEHNR and CDR2 FQNEAQ come from the germline V gene (reference sequence). The CDR3 extends over 17 amino acids. The V gene lost 4 bases and the J gene lost 2 bases, with 20 bases spanning the gap. The CDR3 nucleotides are TGTGCCAGCAGCTCACCAAAACGGCGCAGTTTTAACACTGAAGCTTTCTTT. Translation: CASSSPKRRSFNTEAFF.

J is TRBJ2-7 and V is TRBV9; 7 bases fit TRBD1. Germline V gene lookup returns CDR1 SGDLS and CDR2 YYNGEE. The junction had 8 bases not matched to a gene; V was cut back by 0 bases and J by 5 bases. This CDR3 is 15 amino acids long. CDR3 DNA: TGTGCCAGCAGCGTAGGAGGACAGGAGAATAACGAGCAGTACTTC. Translation: CASSVGGQENNEQYF.

J is TRBJ2-4 and V is TRBV10-2; no clear D gene. V lost 6 bases to trimming and J lost 0 bases, with 12 bases between them. Per the germline V gene, CDR1 is WSHSY and CDR2 is SAAADI. The CDR3 covers 15 residues. CDR3 bases: TGCGCCAGCAGAGAAAACGGGTTAGCCAAAAACATTCAGTACTTC. It encodes CASRENGLAKNIQYF.

Turning to this clonotype: This may stem from a read error, because a much larger clone lies one nucleotide away. J is TRBJ1-2 and V is TRBV28, with 7 bases matching TRBD1. Germline values: CDR1 MDHEN, CDR2 SYDVKM. This CDR3 is 15 amino acids long. The CDR3, as DNA: TGTGCCAGCAGTTTAACGACAGGGCACGGCTATGGCTGCACCTTC. Protein sequence: CASSLTTGHGYGCTF.

As regards this clonotype: A much larger clone differs from this one at a single base, so this may be a read error. The chain is built from TRBV27 and TRBJ2-5, with TRBD2 identical over 7 bases. CDR1 is MNHEY, CDR2 SMNVEV, per germline (reference sequence). The CDR3 totals 13 residues. DNA for the CDR3: TGTGCCCGCAGTCCCTGGGAGGGAGAGACCCAGTACTTC. Amino acids: CARSPWEGETQYF.

V gene TRBV5-1 combines with J gene TRBJ1-1; 11 nucleotides align to TRBD1. The CDR3 runs 14 residues. The junction had 5 bases not matched to a gene; V was cut back by 3 bases and J by 7 bases. The germline gives CDR1 SGHRS, CDR2 YFSETQ. The CDR3 nucleotides are TGCGCCAGCAGCTCGGGACAGGGGGAAGGTGAAGCTTTCTTT. It translates to CASSSGQGEGEAFF.

This clonotype occurred many times. This chain uses TRBV28 with TRBJ1-2; D is unclear. The CDR3 extends over 12 amino acids. Per germline, CDR1 MDHEN and CDR2 SYDVKM. Deletions cut 5 bases from V and 7 bases from J, with 11 bases between. CDR3 in DNA: TGTGCCAGCAGTCCCGACTTTTTTGGCTACACCTTC. Protein sequence: CASSPDFFGYTF.

The chain uses TRBV9 and TRBJ1-1; D gene ambiguous. Germline V gene sequence: CDR1 SGDLS, CDR2 YYNGEE. CDR3 length: 15 amino acids. Deletions cut 0 bases from V and 5 bases from J, with 14 bases between. The CDR3 here is CASSVVSGPRTEAFF. In DNA, the CDR3 is TGTGCCAGCAGCGTAGTGTCCGGGCCGAGGACTGAAGCTTTCTTT.

This clonotype was seen only a few times. The CDR3 bases are TGTGCCAGCAGCAACCCCCGGCAGGGGCGTGACGAGCAGTACTTC. This translates into CASSNPRQGRDEQYF. The genes are TRBV12-3 or TRBV12-4 and TRBJ2-7; weak D call: TRBD1 (6 bases). V was pared by 6 bases and J by 5 bases, with 20 bases between. The CDR3 runs 15 residues.

The J gene is TRBJ2-2, the V gene TRBV5-1, with 11 bases lining up with TRBD2. Germline loops: CDR1 SGHRS, CDR2 YFSETQ. The CDR3 is 19 residues long. V trimming: 3 bases; J trimming: 5 bases; junction bases outside the gene matches: 15. CDR3 sequence (DNA): TGCGCCAGCAGCTGGATGCTAGCGGGAGGTCGCCGGGAGACCGGGGAGCTGTTTTTT. It yields the protein CASSWMLAGGRRETGELFF. The entire variable domain, with the rest obtained from reference TRBV5-1 and TRBJ2-2, is as follows: KAGVTQTPRYLIKTRGQQVTLSCSPISGHRSVSWYQQTPGQGLQFLFEYFSETQRNKGNFPGRFSGRQFSNSRSEMNVSTLELGDSALYLCASSWMLAGGRRETGELFFGEGSRLTVL.

Many counts were recorded for this clonotype. The chain employs TRBV12-3 or TRBV12-4 and TRBJ2-6; no firm D call. The V end was cut by 3 bases, the J end by 0 bases, with 3 bases between. The CDR3 covers 14 residues. CDR3: CASSFSSGANVLTF. The CDR3 DNA reads TGTGCCAGCAGTTTCAGCTCTGGGGCCAACGTCCTGACTTTC.

The chain employs TRBV12-3 or TRBV12-4 and TRBJ2-5; possible D gene TRBD1, 6 bases. CDR3 size: 14 residues. V was cut by 5 bases and J by 2 bases, with 12 bases left in between. The CDR3 sequence is CASSRTVDQETQYF. As DNA, the CDR3 is TGTGCCAGCAGTCGGACAGTTGATCAAGAGACCCAGTACTTC.

This rearrangement joins TRBV27 to TRBJ2-7, with TRBD2 matching 10 bases. V lost 5 bases to trimming and J lost 3 bases; unmatched junction nucleotides: 4. This CDR3 spans 14 amino acids. Germline CDR1 reads MNHEY; CDR2 reads SMNVEV (reference sequence). CDR3 sequence: CASSPAGGVYEQYF. For the CDR3, the DNA is TGTGCCAGCAGTCCAGCGGGAGGGGTCTACGAGCAGTACTTC.

The chain couples TRBV19 to TRBJ1-1; D is uncertain. The ends were cut back, 6 bases at V and 7 bases at J, with 9 bases in the middle. The CDR3 spans 11 residues. Per the germline V gene, CDR1 is LNHDA and CDR2 is SQIVND (reference sequence). CDR3 sequence: CASRARFEAFF. Here the CDR3 DNA reads TGTGCCAGTAGAGCGAGGTTTGAAGCTTTCTTT.

This chain connects TRBV19 to TRBJ1-2; D not certain. The CDR3 has 14 residues. V shed 1 base and J shed 8 bases, with 14 bases lying between them. Germline lookup yields CDR1 LNHDA and CDR2 SQIVND (reference sequence). CDR3 in amino acids: CASSIGPAPSGYTF. The CDR3 nucleotides read TGTGCCAGTAGTATAGGACCGGCCCCCAGCGGCTACACCTTC.

The V and J genes are TRBV5-4 and TRBJ2-5; 7 nucleotides line up with TRBD2. Trimming at V came to 4 bases and at J to 1 base, leaving 10 bases not matched to a gene. The CDR3 consists of 16 residues. Germline loops: CDR1 SGHNT, CDR2 YYREEE (reference sequence). CDR3 nucleotides: TGTGCCAGCAGCCCGGCCAAACTAGCGACCCAAGAGACCCAGTACTTC. This codes for CASSPAKLATQETQYF.

This clonotype has more than one count but fewer than ten. The rearrangement links TRBV19 to TRBJ1-1; D perhaps matches TRBD1 (5 bases). The CDR3 runs 14 residues. Germline assignment: CDR1 LNHDA and CDR2 SQIVND (reference sequence). V lost 5 bases, J lost 2 bases, and 12 bases lay in between. CDR3 sequence reads: CASSVQGLNTEAFF. CDR3 sequence (DNA): TGTGCCAGTAGTGTCCAGGGCCTTAACACTGAAGCTTTCTTT.

The chain is built from TRBV30 and TRBJ2-5; D possibly corresponds to TRBD2 (6 bases). CDR1 and CDR2 (germline): GTSNPN, SVGIG (reference sequence). Trimming stripped 1 base from V and 5 bases from J, with 14 bases between. The CDR3 runs 14 residues. The CDR3 sequence is CAWSAFRRDETQYF. The CDR3 DNA follows: TGTGCCTGGAGTGCGTTTAGGAGGGATGAGACCCAGTACTTC.

This clonotype was recorded at least ten times. The rearrangement links TRBV2 to TRBJ2-7, with 8 nucleotides matching TRBD2. The CDR3 is 15 residues long. V gave up 2 bases and J gave up 0 bases; unmatched junction bases: 3. Looked up from germline, CDR1 is SNHLY and CDR2 is FYNNEI. CDR3 sequence (DNA): TGTGCCAGCAGTGAAATGGGACTAGACTCCTACGAGCAGTACTTC. It specifies CASSEMGLDSYEQYF.

The chain joins TRBV20-1 to TRBJ2-7, with 10 nucleotides matching TRBD2. CDR1 is DFQATT and CDR2 is SNEGSKA in the germline V gene (reference sequence). Trimming cost V 0 bases and J 6 bases; bases outside gene matches: 8. This CDR3 contains 15 residues. This CDR3 reads CSARDSGRTRSEQYF. The CDR3 region has the DNA TGCAGTGCTAGAGATAGCGGGAGGACCCGTAGCGAGCAGTACTTC.